This T cell receptor (beta chain) was recorded in a study of early T cells in non-severe SARS-CoV-2 infection. In the study overall: The sequenced material was bulk RNA from unsorted whole blood, and its chains were unpaired. Study findings and constraints: VDJdb matching favored anti-spike CD8 responses, missing private and CD4 specificities.

The V end was cut by 2 bases, the J end by 6 bases, with 15 bases between. Germline V gene sequence: CDR1 LGHNT, CDR2 FRNRAP. This CDR3 is built from 15 residues. In its sample, this clonotype was seen many times. Its antigen remains unknown. Each single cDNA molecule received a unique molecular identifier. TCRdb independently ran MiXCR on the 5' RACE reads; one entry per CDR3 protein. Of about 84,000 distinct CDR3 sequences detected, roughly an eighth appear once; the ten largest clones hold roughly 3%. The clonotype originates from an adult who was a healthcare worker with PCR-confirmed SARS-CoV-2 infection or an uninfected control (not recorded which). The chain combines TRBV12-5 with TRBJ2-3; D is possibly TRBD1 (6 bases). Sample: whole blood. The CDR3 protein is CASGLIGRGSDTQYF. In nucleotides, the CDR3 is TGTGCTAGTGGTTTGATCGGCAGGGGCAGCGATACGCAGTATTTT.